Listed below are T cell receptor beta chains from one sample, sequenced in a study of patients and donors after allogeneic stem cell transplantation. TCRdb re-analysed the RT-PCR reads in MiXCR, keeping a single row per CDR3 protein. The sample consists of hundreds of thousands of distinct CDR3 sequences, around 16% of them appearing once. Sequenced input: blood, either unsorted or a sorted T cell fraction (not recorded which). These receptors originate from a human donor who was either an allogeneic HSCT recipient or a stem cell or donor lymphocyte infusion donor (not recorded which). It is not recorded whose cells these are; they may come from a transplant donor. Both conserved end residues are part of each CDR3.

14 TRBJ2-3 TRBV5-1 CASSLTSGNPIKYF
17 TRBJ2-5 TRBV11-1 CASSSPWTSGGEETQYF
16 TRBJ2-3 TRBV3-1 CASSPGTKASTDTQYF
15 TRBJ1-6 TRBV3-1 CASSAQTRTNSPLHF
14 TRBJ1-5 TRBV2 CASRTGQFNQPQHF
15 TRBJ2-1 TRBV27 CASSFIGEMGAEQFF
13 TRBJ2-1 TRBV24-1 CATSPRQLNEQFF
14 TRBJ2-2 TRBV7-3 CASSLRLGTGELFF
12 TRBJ1-1 TRBV12-3/TRBV12-4 CASSPIRVEAFF
14 TRBJ2-3 TRBV5-1 CASSLGAGTDTQYF
15 TRBJ2-2 TRBV5-4 CASSFERGETGELFF
11 TRBJ1-2 TRBV20-1 CSARWGHGYTF
14 TRBJ1-1 TRBV20-1 CSAKGDRRGTEAFF
14 TRBJ2-1 TRBV5-6 CASSLETRHHEQFF
16 TRBJ2-3 TRBV7-3 CASSLGPGGNTDTQYF
15 TRBJ2-1 TRBV7-2 CASSFGGRSYNEQFF
15 TRBJ1-2 TRBV19 CASSIPPPANYGYTF
17 TRBJ2-6 TRBV6-1 CASSLGVGAAGANVLTF
13 TRBJ1-1 TRBV5-6 CASSLRPYTEAFF
17 TRBJ2-1 TRBV5-1 CASSTPGLAGSYNEQFF